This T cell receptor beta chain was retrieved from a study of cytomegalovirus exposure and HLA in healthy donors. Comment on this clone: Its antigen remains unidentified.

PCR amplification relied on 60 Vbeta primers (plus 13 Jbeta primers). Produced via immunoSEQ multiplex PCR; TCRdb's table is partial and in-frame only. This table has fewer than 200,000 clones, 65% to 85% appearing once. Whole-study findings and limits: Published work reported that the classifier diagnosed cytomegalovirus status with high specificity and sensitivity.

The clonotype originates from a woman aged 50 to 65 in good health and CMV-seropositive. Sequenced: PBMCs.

CDR3 coding DNA: TGCGCCAGCAGCCAAGGTCAGGAGACCCAGTACTTC. Translated: CASSQGQETQYF. The chain carries TRBV4-3 and TRBJ2-5; D not resolved. The germline V gene has CDR1 LGHNA and CDR2 YSLEER. This CDR3 is 12 amino acids long. Trimming left V 1 base short and J 5 bases short, with 5 bases between.